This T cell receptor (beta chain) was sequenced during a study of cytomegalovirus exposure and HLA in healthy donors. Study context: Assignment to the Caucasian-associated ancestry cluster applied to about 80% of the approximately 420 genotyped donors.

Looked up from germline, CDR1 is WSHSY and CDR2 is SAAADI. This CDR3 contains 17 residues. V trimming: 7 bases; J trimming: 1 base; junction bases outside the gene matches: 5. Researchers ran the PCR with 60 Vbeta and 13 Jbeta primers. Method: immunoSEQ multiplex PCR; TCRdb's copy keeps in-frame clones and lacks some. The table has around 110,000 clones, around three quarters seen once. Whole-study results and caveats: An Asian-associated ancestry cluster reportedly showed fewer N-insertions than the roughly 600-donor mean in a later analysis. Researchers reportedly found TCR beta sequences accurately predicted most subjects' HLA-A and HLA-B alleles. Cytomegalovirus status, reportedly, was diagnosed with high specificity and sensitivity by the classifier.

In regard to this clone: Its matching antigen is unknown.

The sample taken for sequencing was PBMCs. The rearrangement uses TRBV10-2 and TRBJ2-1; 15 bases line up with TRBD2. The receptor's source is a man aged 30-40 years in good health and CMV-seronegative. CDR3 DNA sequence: TGCGCCAGCAATTTGGGACTAGCGGGGGGATCCTACAATGAGCAGTTCTTC. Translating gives CASNLGLAGGSYNEQFF.